The clone carrying this TCR beta chain was observed a handful of times. The antigen remains undetermined. Memory CD4+ T cells were sorted as CD4+CD45RO+CD25- cells. CDR1 is MNHEY, CDR2 SVGAGI, per germline. This CDR3 region has 14 residues. V shed 6 bases, J shed 2 bases, and the junction held 2 bases outside the gene matches. From the 5' RACE reads, TCRdb called clonotypes with MiXCR, one entry per CDR3 protein. The table records more than 40,000 distinct CDR3 sequences, less than 35% of them present only once. Study conclusions and caveats: The TCR gene usage of tumor memory CD4+ T cells clustered together with blood and lymph node memory CD4+ cells and with lymph node naive CD4+ cells.

The sample was memory CD4+ T cells sorted from a lymph node. Subset defined: memory CD4+ T cells, CD4+CD45RO+CD25-. V and J are TRBV6-5 and TRBJ2-7; 12 nucleotides agree with TRBD2. The TCR was taken from a female donor with breast cancer. As DNA, the CDR3 is TGTGCCAGCAGACTAGCGGGGGGACCCTACGAGCAGTACTTC. The encoded protein is CASRLAGGPYEQYF.